What follows are 14 T cell receptor beta chains derived from one specimen sequenced in a study of cytomegalovirus exposure and HLA in healthy donors. A multiplex PCR was run with 60 Vbeta primers and 13 Jbeta primers. Clones were sequenced by immunoSEQ multiplex PCR, and TCRdb holds only the in-frame ones, with some missing. The table includes 170,000 or so clones, around 81% detected once. The specimen sequenced was PBMCs. These receptors were taken from a woman in her 30s in good health and CMV-seronegative.

The genes are TRBV19 and TRBJ2-1; D is unclear. The CDR3 has 16 residues. The germline V gene has CDR1 LNHDA and CDR2 SQIVND (reference sequence). The V gene lost 0 bases and the J gene lost 4 bases, with 13 bases spanning the gap. The CDR3 sequence: CASSIDLPITYNEQFF. DNA for the CDR3: TGTGCCAGTAGTATAGATCTACCGATAACGTACAATGAGCAGTTCTTC.

This clone was observed a handful of times. The CDR3 spells CASSVSSGSYNEQFF. The CDR3 DNA sequence: TGTGCCAGCAGCGTGAGTAGCGGGTCTTACAATGAGCAGTTCTTC. The chain joins TRBV9 to TRBJ2-1, with 7 positions matching TRBD2. CDR3 length: 15 residues. V shed 2 bases and J 4 bases; nucleotides not matched to a gene: 6. CDR1 is SGDLS and CDR2 is YYNGEE in the germline V gene.

The chain has TRBV2 and TRBJ2-1; possible D gene TRBD1, 6 bases. The CDR3 contains 17 residues. Trimming cost V 5 bases and J 8 bases, with 25 bases left between them. CDR1 and CDR2 from the germline V gene are SNHLY and FYNNEI. In DNA, the CDR3 is TGTGCCAGCAGTAGGTTTTCTTCAGGGGCCGAAACCTATGAGCAGTTCTTC. Amino acid sequence: CASSRFSSGAETYEQFF.

As regards this clone: The same CDR3 arises from other DNA sequences in this sample as well. The gene calls are TRBV9 and TRBJ1-6; D is undetermined. V was clipped by 5 bases and J by 5 bases, with 8 bases between them. CDR1 is SGDLS and CDR2 is YYNGEE in the germline V gene. CDR3 length: 13 residues. The CDR3 loop reads CASSQADNSPLHF. As DNA, the CDR3 is TGTGCCAGCAGTCAGGCTGATAATTCACCCCTCCACTTT.

The chain employs TRBV7-9 and TRBJ2-3; 11 positions match TRBD2. Germline V gene sequence: CDR1 SEHNR, CDR2 FQNEAQ (reference sequence). V was pared by 5 bases and J by 7 bases, with 17 bases of the junction left unmatched. CDR3 length: 18 amino acids. The CDR3 DNA reads as TGTGCCAGCAGCCCTACTAGCGGGAGATTTCTGAGAGTAAATACGCAGTATTTT. Residues: CASSPTSGRFLRVNTQYF.

V usage is TRBV6-5 and J usage is TRBJ2-7; 7 bases match TRBD2. Germline V gene lookup returns CDR1 MNHEY and CDR2 SVGAGI. V trimming: 2 bases; J trimming: 5 bases; junction bases outside the gene matches: 12. This CDR3 has 16 amino acids. CDR3 in amino acids: CASSYEGGRGGNEQYF. The CDR3 DNA reads as TGTGCCAGCAGTTACGAGGGAGGGAGGGGTGGTAACGAGCAGTACTTC.

CDR3 region: CASSPSERIGEKLFF. The CDR3 DNA reads as TGTGCCAGCAGCCCGTCTGAGAGGATTGGGGAAAAACTGTTTTTT. The rearrangement joins TRBV7-2 to TRBJ1-4; unclear D gene. The V end was cut by 5 bases, the J end by 8 bases, with 18 bases between. The CDR3 runs 15 residues. Germline V gene data show CDR1 as SGHTA and CDR2 as FQGNSA.

The rearrangement links TRBV28 to TRBJ2-3; a possible D gene is TRBD2 (5 bases). V was shortened by 5 bases and J by 4 bases, with 16 bases between the two germline ends. This CDR3 has 15 residues. The germline gives CDR1 MDHEN, CDR2 SYDVKM. CDR3 sequence (DNA): TGTGCCAGCAGTGACTCTAGCACGAGGTCAGATACGCAGTATTTT. It yields the protein CASSDSSTRSDTQYF.

This sequence joins TRBV5-1 and TRBJ2-6; 7 positions match TRBD1. Germline CDR1 SGHRS, CDR2 YFSETQ. There are 20 residues in the CDR3. V was pared by 0 bases and J by 4 bases, with 16 bases of the junction left unmatched. In DNA form, the CDR3 reads TGCGCCAGCAGCTTGGATCTGGGACAGACCCACGGGTCCGGGGCCAACGTCCTGACTTTC. Amino acids: CASSLDLGQTHGSGANVLTF.

The V and J genes are TRBV2 and TRBJ1-5; 7 nucleotides match TRBD1. CDR1 and CDR2 (germline): SNHLY, FYNNEI. J was trimmed by 2 bases and V by 8 bases; bases with no gene match: 9. This CDR3 has 15 residues. The CDR3, as DNA: TGTGCCAGCTCAGGACAGGATCGTCGCAATCAGCCCCAGCATTTT. Amino acid sequence: CASSGQDRRNQPQHF.

The J gene is TRBJ2-2, the V gene TRBV11-3; a possible D gene is TRBD2 (5 bases). V gave up 5 bases and J gave up 5 bases, with 9 bases separating them. Germline CDR1 SGHNT, CDR2 YENEEA. The CDR3 loop spans 13 amino acids. The CDR3 is CASSLRGTGELFF. As DNA, the CDR3 is TGTGCCAGCAGCCTACGGGGAACCGGGGAGCTGTTTTTT.

The gene calls are TRBV29-1 and TRBJ2-3, with TRBD1 identical over 7 bases. The CDR3 is 16 residues long. J was trimmed by 4 bases and V by 1 base; bases with no gene match: 11. Germline CDR1 and CDR2: SQVTM and ANQGSEA. Here the CDR3 reads CSVEGTGTASPDTQYF. DNA for the CDR3: TGCAGCGTTGAAGGAACCGGGACAGCTTCCCCAGATACGCAGTATTTT.

The V gene is TRBV6-5, the J gene TRBJ2-1; 11 nucleotides agree with TRBD1. Germline lookup yields CDR1 MNHEY and CDR2 SVGAGI. V lost 6 bases and J lost 4; bases outside the gene matches: 5. This CDR3 is 15 amino acids long. The CDR3 loop is CASRRTGGLYNEQFF. CDR3 coding DNA: TGTGCCAGCAGGAGGACAGGGGGCTTGTACAATGAGCAGTTCTTC.

The gene calls are TRBV4-1 and TRBJ2-5; D is possibly TRBD2 (5 bases). Germline V CDR1 and CDR2: MGHRA, YSYEKL. The CDR3 has 16 amino acids. The V end was cut by 1 base, the J end by 2 bases, with 14 bases between. The CDR3 protein is CASSQVPWRPQETQYF. Written as DNA, the CDR3 is TGCGCCAGCAGCCAAGTGCCCTGGAGGCCACAAGAGACCCAGTACTTC.